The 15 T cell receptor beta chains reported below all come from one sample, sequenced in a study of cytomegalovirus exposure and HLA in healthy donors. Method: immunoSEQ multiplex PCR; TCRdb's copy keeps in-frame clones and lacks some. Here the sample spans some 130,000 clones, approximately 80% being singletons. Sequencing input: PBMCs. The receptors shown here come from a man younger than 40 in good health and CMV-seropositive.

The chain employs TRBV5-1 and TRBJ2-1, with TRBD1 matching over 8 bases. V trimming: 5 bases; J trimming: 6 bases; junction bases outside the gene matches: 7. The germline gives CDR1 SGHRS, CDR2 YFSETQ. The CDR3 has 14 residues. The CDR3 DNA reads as TGCGCCAGCAGTTCCGGGACAGGTTCCAATGAGCAGTTCTTC. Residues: CASSSGTGSNEQFF.

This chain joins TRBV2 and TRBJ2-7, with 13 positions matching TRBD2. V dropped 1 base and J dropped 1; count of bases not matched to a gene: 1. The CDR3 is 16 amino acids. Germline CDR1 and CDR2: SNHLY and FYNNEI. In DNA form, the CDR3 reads TGTGCCAGCAGTGAAGGGGGACTAGCGGGGTCCTACGAGCAGTACTTC. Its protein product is CASSEGGLAGSYEQYF.

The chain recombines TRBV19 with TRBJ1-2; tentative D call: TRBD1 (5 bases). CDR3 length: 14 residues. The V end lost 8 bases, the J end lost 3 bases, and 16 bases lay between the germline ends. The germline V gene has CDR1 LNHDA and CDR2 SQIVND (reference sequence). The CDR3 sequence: CASADGGVYYGYTF. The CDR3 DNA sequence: TGTGCCAGTGCCGACGGAGGGGTATACTATGGCTACACCTTC. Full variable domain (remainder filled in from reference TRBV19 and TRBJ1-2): DGGITQSPKYLFRKEGQNVTLSCEQNLNHDAMYWYRQDPGQGLRLIYYSQIVNDFQKGDIAEGYSVSREKKESFPLTVTSAQKNPTAFYLCASADGGVYYGYTFGSGTRLTVV.

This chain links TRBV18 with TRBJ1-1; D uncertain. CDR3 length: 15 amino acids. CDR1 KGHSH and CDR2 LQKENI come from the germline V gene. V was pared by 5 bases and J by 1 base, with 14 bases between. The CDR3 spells CASSSTADTNTEAFF. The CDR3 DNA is TGTGCCAGCTCATCTACGGCCGACACGAACACTGAAGCTTTCTTT.

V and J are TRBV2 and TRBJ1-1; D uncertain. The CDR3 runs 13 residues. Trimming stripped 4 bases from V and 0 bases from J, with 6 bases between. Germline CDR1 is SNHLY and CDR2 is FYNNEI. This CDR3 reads CASSVQVNTEAFF. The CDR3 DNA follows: TGTGCCAGCAGTGTTCAGGTGAACACTGAAGCTTTCTTT.

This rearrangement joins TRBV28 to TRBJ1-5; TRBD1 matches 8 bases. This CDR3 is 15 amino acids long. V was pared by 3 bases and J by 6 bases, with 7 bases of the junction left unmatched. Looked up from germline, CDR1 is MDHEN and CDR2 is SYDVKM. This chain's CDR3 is CASSFPDRVGQPQHF. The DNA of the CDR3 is TGTGCCAGCAGTTTCCCGGACAGGGTCGGTCAGCCCCAGCATTTT.

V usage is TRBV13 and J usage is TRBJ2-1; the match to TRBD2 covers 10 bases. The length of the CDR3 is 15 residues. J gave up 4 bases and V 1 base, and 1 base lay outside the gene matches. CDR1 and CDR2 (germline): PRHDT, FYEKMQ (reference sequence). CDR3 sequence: CASSLELAGYNEQFF. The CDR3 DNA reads TGTGCCAGCAGCTTAGAACTAGCGGGGTACAATGAGCAGTTCTTC.

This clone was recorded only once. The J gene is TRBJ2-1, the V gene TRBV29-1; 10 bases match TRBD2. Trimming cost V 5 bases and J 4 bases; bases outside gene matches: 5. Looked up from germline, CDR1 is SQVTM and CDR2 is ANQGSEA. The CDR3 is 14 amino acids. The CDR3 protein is CSVLLAGAYNEQFF. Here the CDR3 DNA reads TGCAGCGTTCTGCTAGCGGGGGCATACAATGAGCAGTTCTTC.

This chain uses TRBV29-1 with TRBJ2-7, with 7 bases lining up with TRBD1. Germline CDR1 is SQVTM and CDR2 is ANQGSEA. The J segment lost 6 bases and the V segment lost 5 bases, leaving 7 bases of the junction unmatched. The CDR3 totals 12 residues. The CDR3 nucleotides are TGCAGCGTTCGGACAGGTTATCTCGAGCAGTACTTC. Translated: CSVRTGYLEQYF.

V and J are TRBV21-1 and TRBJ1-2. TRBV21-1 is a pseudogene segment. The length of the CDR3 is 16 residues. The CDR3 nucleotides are TGTGCCAGCAGCAAAGTCGGGGGGGGCGAGAAGAGTGGCTACACCTTC. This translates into CASSKVGGGEKSGYTF.

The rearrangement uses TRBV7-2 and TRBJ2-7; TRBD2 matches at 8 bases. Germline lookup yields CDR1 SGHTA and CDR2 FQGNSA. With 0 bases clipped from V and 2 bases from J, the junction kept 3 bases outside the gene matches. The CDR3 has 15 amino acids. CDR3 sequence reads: CASSLASGATYEQYF. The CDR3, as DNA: TGTGCCAGCAGCTTAGCTAGCGGGGCCACCTACGAGCAGTACTTC. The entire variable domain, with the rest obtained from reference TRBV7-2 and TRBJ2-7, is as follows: GAGVSQSPSNKVTEKGKDVELRCDPISGHTALYWYRQSLGQGLEFLIYFQGNSAPDKSGLPSDRFSAERTGGSVSTLTIQRTQQEDSAVYLCASSLASGATYEQYFGPGTRLTVT.

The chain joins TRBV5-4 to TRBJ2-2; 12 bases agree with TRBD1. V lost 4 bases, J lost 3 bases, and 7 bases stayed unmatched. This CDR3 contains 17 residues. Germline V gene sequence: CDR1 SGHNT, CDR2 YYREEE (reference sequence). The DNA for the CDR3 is TGTGCCAGCAGCCGGGACAGGGGGCCAGGGCACACCGGGGAGCTGTTTTTT. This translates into CASSRDRGPGHTGELFF.

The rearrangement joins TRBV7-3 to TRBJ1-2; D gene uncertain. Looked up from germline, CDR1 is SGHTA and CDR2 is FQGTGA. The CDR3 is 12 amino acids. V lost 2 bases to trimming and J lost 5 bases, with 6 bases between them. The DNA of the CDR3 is TGTGCCAGCAGCTTAGGAGGGTATGGCTACACCTTC. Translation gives CASSLGGYGYTF.

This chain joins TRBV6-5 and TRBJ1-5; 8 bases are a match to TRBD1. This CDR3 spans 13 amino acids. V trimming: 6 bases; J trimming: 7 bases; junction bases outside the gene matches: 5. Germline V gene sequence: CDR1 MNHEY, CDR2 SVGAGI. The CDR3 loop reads CASSRGQKQPQHF. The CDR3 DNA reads TGTGCCAGCAGCAGGGGGCAAAAGCAGCCCCAGCATTTT.

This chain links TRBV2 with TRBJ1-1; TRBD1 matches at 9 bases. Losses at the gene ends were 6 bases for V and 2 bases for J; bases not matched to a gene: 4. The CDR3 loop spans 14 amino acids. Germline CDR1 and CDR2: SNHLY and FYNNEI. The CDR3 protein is CASRRDRVNTEAFF. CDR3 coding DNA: TGTGCCAGCAGGAGGGACAGGGTAAACACTGAAGCTTTCTTT.